This TCR beta chain was profiled in a study of blood T cell repertoires in COVID-19. Assay used: immunoSEQ multiplex PCR; TCRdb lists only in-frame clones, some missing. The sample lists about 300,000 clones, nearly 90% occurring once. V was shortened by 1 base and J by 4 bases, with 8 bases between the two germline ends. CDR3 length: 14 amino acids. Germline assignment: CDR1 MGHRA and CDR2 YSYEKL. The table lists this clone with a few counts. V and J are TRBV4-1 and TRBJ2-1, with D perhaps matching TRBD1 (5 bases). The receptor's source is a woman in her 50s who had been exposed to COVID-19. Material: PBMCs or T cells enriched from blood (not recorded which). The CDR3 spells CASSQVGHYNEQFF. The CDR3 DNA reads TGCGCCAGCAGCCAAGTGGGGCATTACAATGAGCAGTTCTTC.